This TCR beta chain originates from a study of blood T cell repertoires in COVID-19. Overall study: The samples span acute and convalescent COVID-19 from the United States, Italy and Spain. In each case, the material was cDNA or gDNA derived from T cells, B-cell-depleted T cells, or PBMCs.

In the study's own analysis: Cell counts per sample came from amplifying reference gene primers. Using immunoSEQ multiplex PCR, the repertoire was profiled, and TCRdb retains in-frame clones only, with some absent. V and J calls and clone size are those listed in that table; D and trimming were worked out from the DNA. The sample has about 26,000 clones; around 90% are singletons. CDR3 length: 14 residues. Germline CDR1 and CDR2: LNHDA and SQIVND (reference sequence). After removal of 5 bases from V and 2 bases from J, the junction contained 4 bases not matched to a gene. The gene calls are TRBV19 and TRBJ2-7, with 9 bases matching TRBD1. The TCR comes from a man between 70 and 80 years old with acute or convalescent COVID-19. The sample was peripheral blood. CDR3: CASSFGQGTYEQYF. CDR3 sequence (DNA): TGTGCCAGTAGTTTTGGACAGGGGACCTACGAGCAGTACTTC.